Here is one T cell receptor (beta chain) with its context. Original processing methods: For nucleated cells, counts were estimated from reference gene primer amplification. Libraries were prepared by immunoSEQ multiplex PCR; TCRdb keeps only in-frame clonotypes and omits some of them. The V and J calls and the clone size are those of that table, but D and trimming were determined from the DNA. The sample records roughly 190,000 clones, roughly 90% being singletons. This sample is drawn from a study of blood T cell repertoires in COVID-19. Study context: The study drew acute and convalescent COVID-19 samples from the United States, Italy and Spain. T cells, B-cell-depleted T cells, or PBMCs supplied cDNA or gDNA.

Germline V CDR1 and CDR2: MNHEY, SVGAGI. The CDR3 is made up of 11 amino acids. V was trimmed by 6 bases and J by 4 bases, leaving 6 bases between them. Sample: peripheral blood. The rearrangement uses TRBV6-5 and TRBJ1-2, with D unclear. This clonotype was sampled from a man aged 45-60 years with acute or convalescent COVID-19. For the CDR3, the DNA is TGTGCCAGCAGCCGCGGCTATGGCTACACCTTC. Amino acids: CASSRGYGYTF.